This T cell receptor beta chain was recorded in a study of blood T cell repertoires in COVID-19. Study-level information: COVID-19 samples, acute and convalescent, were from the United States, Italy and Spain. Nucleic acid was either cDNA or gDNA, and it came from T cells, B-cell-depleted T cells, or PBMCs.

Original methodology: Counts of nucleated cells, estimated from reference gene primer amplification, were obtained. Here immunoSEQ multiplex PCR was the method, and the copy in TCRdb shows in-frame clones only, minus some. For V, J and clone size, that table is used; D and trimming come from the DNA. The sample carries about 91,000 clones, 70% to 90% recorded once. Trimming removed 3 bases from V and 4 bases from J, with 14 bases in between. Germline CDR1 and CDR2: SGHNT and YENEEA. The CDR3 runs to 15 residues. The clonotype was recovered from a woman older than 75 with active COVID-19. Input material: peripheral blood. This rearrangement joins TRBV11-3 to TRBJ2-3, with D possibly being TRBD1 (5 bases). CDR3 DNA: TGTGCCAGCAGCTTTGGTAGGGGCAGGTCAGATACGCAGTATTTT. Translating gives CASSFGRGRSDTQYF. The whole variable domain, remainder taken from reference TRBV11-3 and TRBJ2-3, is EAGVVQSPRYKIIEKKQPVAFWCNPISGHNTLYWYLQNLGQGPELLIRYENEEAVDDSQLPKDRFSAERLKGVDSTLKIQPAELGDSAVYLCASSFGRGRSDTQYFGPGTRLTVL.